A single sample gave rise to the 26 T cell receptor beta chains below, sequenced in a study of blood T cell repertoires in COVID-19. Assay: immunoSEQ multiplex PCR; the TCRdb copy retains only in-frame clones and omits some. This sample has more than 100,000 clones, with about nine tenths found just once. Sequencing was done on a sample of peripheral blood. These receptors originate from an elderly woman in a cohort sampled during active COVID-19.

The sample holds one count of this clone. The junction shows a germline mismatch at one end, possibly a read error. The chain is built from TRBV6-5 and TRBJ2-4, with D uncertain. The CDR3 loop spans 15 amino acids. From germline, CDR1 is MNHEY and CDR2 SVGAGI. CDR3 bases: TGTGCCAGCAGTGACTCCTTCGGCCCAGGAAACATTCAGTACTTC. Translated: CASSDSFGPGNIQYF.

J is TRBJ2-1 and V is TRBV28; TRBD2 is a possible D gene (6 bases). In germline, CDR1 is MDHEN, CDR2 SYDVKM. V gave up 7 bases and J gave up 6 bases, with 19 bases separating them. This CDR3 region has 15 residues. The CDR3: CASTSHQMGGNEQFF. The CDR3 coding sequence is TGTGCCAGCACGAGCCATCAGATGGGGGGCAATGAGCAGTTCTTC.

The chain links TRBV4-1 to TRBJ2-7; 12 bases fit TRBD2. J gave up 0 bases and V 5 bases, and 2 bases lay outside the gene matches. Germline V gives CDR1 MGHRA, CDR2 YSYEKL. The CDR3 is 15 residues long. The CDR3: CASSGLAGSSYEQYF. CDR3 nucleotides: TGCGCCAGCAGCGGACTAGCGGGGAGCTCCTACGAGCAGTACTTC.

This sequence joins TRBV15 and TRBJ2-7; D gene ambiguous. V shed 0 bases and J shed 2 bases, with 11 bases lying between them. Germline V gene data show CDR1 as LNHNV and CDR2 as YYDKDF (reference sequence). The CDR3 spans 15 residues. The CDR3 protein is CATSRDLWAAYEQYF. The CDR3 DNA reads TGTGCCACCAGCAGAGATCTGTGGGCAGCCTACGAGCAGTACTTC. The full variable domain, its missing parts supplied by reference TRBV15 and TRBJ2-7, is DAMVIQNPRYQVTQFGKPVTLSCSQTLNHNVMYWYQQKSSQAPKLLFHYYDKDFNNEADTPDNFQSRRPNTSFCFLDIRSPGLGDTAMYLCATSRDLWAAYEQYFGPGTRLTVT.

The rearrangement links TRBV1 to TRBJ1-1; TRBD1 is taken as the D call from the table, unchecked against the DNA. TRBV1 is termed a pseudogene. The CDR3 spans 15 residues. CDR3 residues: CTSSLGGTENTEAFF. CDR3 sequence (DNA): TGCACCAGCAGCCTTGGGGGGACAGAGAACACTGAAGCTTTCTTT.

This clone has just one count. The chain joins TRBV3-1 (or the pseudogene TRBV3-2) to TRBJ2-1; TRBD2 matches 8 bases. Trimming at V came to 1 base and at J to 9 bases, leaving 5 bases not matched to a gene. Germline CDR1 is LGHDT and CDR2 is YNNKEL (reference sequence). CDR3 length: 14 residues. DNA for the CDR3: TGTGCCAGCAGCCAAGTTCGGGAGGGGGGTGAGCAGTTCTTC. This translates into CASSQVREGGEQFF.

The V gene is TRBV13, the J gene TRBJ2-2; the match to TRBD1 covers 10 bases. V was clipped by 1 base and J by 6 bases; unmatched bases: 8. The germline CDR1 and CDR2 sequences are PRHDT and FYEKMQ (reference sequence). The CDR3 covers 17 residues. The CDR3 coding sequence is TGTGCCAGCAGCTTAGAATGGACAGGGGGATCCCCCGGGGAGCTGTTTTTT. Translating it yields CASSLEWTGGSPGELFF.

The rearrangement uses TRBV4-2 and TRBJ2-1; 8 nucleotides align to TRBD2. CDR3 length: 15 amino acids. Germline V gives CDR1 LGHNA, CDR2 YNFKEQ. V shed 4 bases and J 2 bases; nucleotides not matched to a gene: 4. The CDR3 DNA is TGTGCCAGCAGCCCCGGGGGGGTTGCCTACAATGAGCAGTTCTTC. Encoded protein: CASSPGGVAYNEQFF.

V usage is TRBV19 and J usage is TRBJ2-5, with D possibly TRBD1 on 6 matching bases. The V gene lost 3 bases and the J gene lost 3 bases, with 11 bases spanning the gap. This CDR3 is 14 amino acids long. Germline CDR1 LNHDA, CDR2 SQIVND (reference sequence). CDR3 loop: CASSIRQGKETQYF. CDR3 in DNA: TGTGCCAGTAGTATCCGCCAGGGGAAAGAGACCCAGTACTTC.

The chain combines TRBV5-1 with TRBJ2-1; 9 positions agree with TRBD2. J was trimmed by 8 bases and V by 2 bases; bases with no gene match: 8. Looked up from germline, CDR1 is SGHRS and CDR2 is YFSETQ. There are 15 residues in the CDR3. DNA for the CDR3: TGCGCCAGCAGCTTATACGGCGGGGGGGCGGATGAGCAGTTCTTC. This sequence encodes CASSLYGGGADEQFF.

V usage is TRBV5-4 and J usage is TRBJ2-5; TRBD2 matches 9 bases. The CDR3 length is 17 residues. The ends lost 6 bases at V and 6 bases at J; junction bases unmatched: 18. Germline V gene data show CDR1 as SGHNT and CDR2 as YYREEE (reference sequence). The CDR3: CASTPGGREGPLKTQYF. CDR3 nucleotides: TGTGCCAGCACCCCCGGAGGGCGGGAGGGCCCTCTCAAGACCCAGTACTTC.

This rearrangement joins TRBV13 to TRBJ2-1; tentatively, D is TRBD2 (7 bases). Germline assignment: CDR1 PRHDT and CDR2 FYEKMQ (reference sequence). The V end lost 2 bases, the J end lost 10 bases, and 12 bases lay between the germline ends. This CDR3 contains 13 residues. CDR3 protein: CASSLTGRAEQFF. DNA for the CDR3: TGTGCCAGCAGCTTAACAGGGAGGGCAGAGCAGTTCTTC.

The chain recombines TRBV25-1 with TRBJ2-1; 10 nucleotides agree with TRBD1. The CDR3 sequence is 17 residues long. CDR1 MGHDK and CDR2 SYGVNS come from the germline V gene. The V and J ends lost 6 bases and 4 bases, in that order; junction bases with no gene match: 12. The DNA of the CDR3 is TGTGCCAGCAGGAGGACGGGGCGGACAGGGGGATACAATGAGCAGTTCTTC. Protein sequence: CASRRTGRTGGYNEQFF.

The chain links TRBV13 to TRBJ2-4; D may be TRBD1 (6 bases). The CDR3 sequence is 15 residues long. In germline, CDR1 is PRHDT, CDR2 FYEKMQ (reference sequence). Trimming shortened V by 0 bases and J by 7 bases, and 13 bases separated the two germline ends. CDR3 sequence: CASSLGRGAGNIQYF. CDR3 nucleotides: TGTGCCAGCAGCTTAGGCAGGGGCGCAGGGAACATTCAGTACTTC.

The chain has TRBV30 and TRBJ1-2; 7 positions agree with TRBD1. V gave up 0 bases and J gave up 8 bases; unmatched junction bases: 3. The CDR3 runs 12 residues. Germline CDR1 reads GTSNPN; CDR2 reads SVGIG (reference sequence). In DNA, the CDR3 is TGTGCCTGGAGTGTGCAGGGGGGCGGCTACACCTTC. It specifies CAWSVQGGGYTF.

The V and J genes are TRBV12-1 and TRBJ2-1; the table's D call, TRBD2, was not checked against the DNA. TRBV12-1 is described as a pseudogene. The CDR3 has 16 amino acids. As DNA, the CDR3 is TGTGCCAGCAGCTCCATGCCGGGACTTTTCAATAATGAGCAGTTCTTC. This encodes CASSSMPGLFNNEQFF.

V and J are TRBV19 and TRBJ1-1, with D unclear. The CDR3 is 13 residues long. Trimming stripped 6 bases from V and 1 base from J, with 9 bases between. Germline V gives CDR1 LNHDA, CDR2 SQIVND (reference sequence). The CDR3 loop is CASSRSTNTEAFF. The CDR3 nucleotides read TGTGCCAGTAGCCGCAGTACGAACACTGAAGCTTTCTTT.

The chain employs TRBV5-1 and TRBJ2-2; 8 positions match TRBD1. Trimming cost V 4 bases and J 3 bases; bases outside gene matches: 5. In germline, CDR1 is SGHRS, CDR2 YFSETQ. This CDR3 contains 15 residues. The DNA for the CDR3 is TGCGCCAGCAGCCTGCAGGGGGCGGACACCGGGGAGCTGTTTTTT. Protein sequence: CASSLQGADTGELFF.

This clone was picked up one time. V usage is TRBV20-1 and J usage is TRBJ1-2, with D unclear. Germline assignment: CDR1 DFQATT and CDR2 SNEGSKA (reference sequence). CDR3 length: 13 amino acids. The ends were cut back, 3 bases at V and 0 bases at J, with 8 bases in the middle. The CDR3 bases are TGCAGTGCTAGTTCGACAACTAACTATGGCTACACCTTC. As protein: CSASSTTNYGYTF.

In its sample, this clone was seen once. The chain couples TRBV18 to TRBJ1-5; 7 nucleotides match TRBD1. In germline, CDR1 is KGHSH, CDR2 LQKENI. The CDR3 contains 16 residues. V trimming: 3 bases; J trimming: 0 bases; junction bases outside the gene matches: 5. Here the CDR3 reads CASSPSGQYSNQPQHF. For the CDR3, the DNA is TGTGCCAGCTCACCGTCGGGACAGTATAGCAATCAGCCCCAGCATTTT.

The rearrangement joins TRBV11-2 to TRBJ2-3; the D is unclear. The germline gives CDR1 SGHAT, CDR2 FQNNGV. With 9 bases removed from V and 8 bases from J, the gap between germline ends came to 12 bases. This CDR3 is 11 amino acids long. CDR3 region: CASTPSLTQYF. As DNA, the CDR3 is TGTGCCAGTACCCCTAGTCTTACGCAGTATTTT.

The rearrangement joins TRBV5-8 to TRBJ1-4, with D unclear. From germline, CDR1 is SGHTS and CDR2 YDEGEE. The CDR3 sequence is 12 residues long. V was clipped by 4 bases and J by 6 bases, with 7 bases between them. CDR3 protein: CASSPYDEKLFF. The CDR3 DNA is TGTGCCAGCAGCCCCTACGATGAAAAACTGTTTTTT.

This sequence joins TRBV5-4 and TRBJ1-4; D is ambiguous. In germline, CDR1 is SGHNT, CDR2 YYREEE (reference sequence). This CDR3 region has 13 residues. V dropped 4 bases and J dropped 8 bases, with 12 bases sitting between them. Written as DNA, the CDR3 is TGTGCCAGCAGCCTCTGGCTCGCCGAAAAACTGTTTTTT. Its translation is CASSLWLAEKLFF.

In regard to this clone: One junction end does not reproduce the germline sequence, and a read error may be involved. J is TRBJ2-1 and V is TRBV7-7, with D tentatively TRBD1 (5 bases). CDR1 and CDR2 from the germline V gene are SSHAT and FNYEAQ (reference sequence). The CDR3 has 15 amino acids. CDR3 sequence (DNA): TGTGCTAGCAGCCCTCAGGGATCCCCTTACAATGAGCAGTTCTTC. It translates to CASSPQGSPYNEQFF.

The chain couples TRBV19 to TRBJ2-2; D may be TRBD1 (5 bases). V lost 5 bases and J 5 bases, leaving 9 bases between the germline ends. CDR3 length: 13 amino acids. Germline assignment: CDR1 LNHDA and CDR2 SQIVND (reference sequence). The CDR3 sequence: CASSLQGTGELFF. The CDR3 nucleotides are TGTGCCAGTAGTCTTCAGGGAACCGGGGAGCTGTTTTTT.

This chain uses TRBV10-1 with TRBJ1-1; TRBD1 is a possible D gene (6 bases). The CDR3 covers 15 residues. Per germline, CDR1 WNHNN and CDR2 SYGVQD (reference sequence). Trimming took 2 bases from V and 5 from J, leaving 15 bases between them. CDR3 nucleotide sequence: TGCGCCAGCAGTGAGCGGCGGGGGGCTAGGACTGAAGCTTTCTTT. Residues: CASSERRGARTEAFF.